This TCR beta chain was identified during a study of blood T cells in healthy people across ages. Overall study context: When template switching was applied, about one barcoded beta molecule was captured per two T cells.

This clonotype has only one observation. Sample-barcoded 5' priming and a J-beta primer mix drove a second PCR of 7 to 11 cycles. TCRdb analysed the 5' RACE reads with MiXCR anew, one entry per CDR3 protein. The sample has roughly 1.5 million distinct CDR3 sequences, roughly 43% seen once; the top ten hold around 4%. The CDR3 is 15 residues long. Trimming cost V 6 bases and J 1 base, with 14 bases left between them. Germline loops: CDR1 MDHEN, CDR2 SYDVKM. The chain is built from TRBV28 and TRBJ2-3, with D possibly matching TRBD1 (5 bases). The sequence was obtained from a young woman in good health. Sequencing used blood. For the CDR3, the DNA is TGTGCCAGCAGCCGCCTTGGGGCACGCACAGATACGCAGTATTTT. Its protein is CASSRLGARTDTQYF.